This section outlines one T cell receptor (beta chain) sequence together with its context. Its antigen remains unidentified. No quality values exist for individual bases; no much larger clone is one base distant. Libraries were constructed by PCR. At the Johns Hopkins FTIC core, DNA from the cultured CD4+ T cells underwent TCR sequencing with the Oncomine TCR Beta short-read assay. The QIAamp micro DNA kit was used to extract genomic DNA from the cultured CD4+ T cells. Oncomine TCR Beta libraries from cultured CD4+ T cells were pooled using unique dual indexes and sequenced on an Illumina iSeq 100. The source study handled its data this way. Non-productive sequences were removed, and CDR3s that did not start with C, did not end with F or W, or were shorter than 7 amino acids were discarded. Antigen-specific clonotypes were identified using the MANAFEST web application through comparison of peptide-stimulated wells with reference and other culture wells. For a clone to be called positive, the clone needed an FDR below 0.05, an odds ratio above 5, and a productive frequency above 0.1% in at least two of three replicate wells. A clonotype counted as cross-reactive if it showed significant expansion both in the SARS-CoV-2 spike wells and in at least one common cold coronavirus spike condition. Levenshtein distances (stringdist) and unrooted phylogenetic trees (ape) in R version 3.6.1 were used to assess CDR3 homology. Starting from the raw public reads, TCRdb applied fastp trimming at Q25, assembled clones with MiXCR and retained in-frame beta chains. Rows matching on CDR3 protein sequence are summarized as one entry with the most common DNA and genes. Here the V and J calls rest on TCRdb's processing, not on the authors' analysis. Present in this sample are 15,000 or so distinct CDR3 sequences, around 35% of which were seen just once. The ten largest clones add up to about 16% of the sample.

According to the germline V gene, CDR1 reads MNHEY and CDR2 reads SVGEGT. The CDR3 measures 19 amino acids from cysteine to phenylalanine. Of the read, only the CDR3 DNA is kept; its 57 bases are in frame from base 1. V lost 4 bases and J lost 3 bases, and the count of bases not matched to a germline gene is 10. These data come from a study of vaccination and CD4 T cells after COVID-19 (dated by TCRdb to 2021 to 2024). Concerning the study at large: Convalescent patients had a positive SARS-CoV-2 result on nasal swab PCR, and of these patients, several had mild disease and one had severe disease. Post-vaccine blood samples were collected a median of around 2.5 months after the second vaccine dose, ranging from roughly 13 to 241 days. As controls, cultures received a CEFX viral epitope pool (the positive control), an HIV-1 Nef peptide pool (the negative control), or no peptide at all. For stimulating the cultures, overlapping spike peptide pools were used, derived from SARS-CoV-2 as well as from the common cold coronaviruses HCoV-NL63, HCoV-OC43 and HCoV-229E. In approximately eleven COVID-19 convalescent patients and a handful of infection-naive healthy vaccine recipients, the spike-specific CD4+ TCR repertoire before mRNA vaccination was compared with the repertoire after mRNA vaccination. The convalescent cohort comprised six males and four females, including two Hispanic individuals, seven Caucasians, two Asians and one multiracial person. Post-COVID blood samples from convalescent patients were collected a median of around 100 days after diagnosis, with a range of roughly 30 to 161 days. Participants got two doses of the Pfizer-BioNTech BNT162b2 vaccine (n=8) or two doses of the Moderna mRNA-1273 vaccine (n=2).

The treatment or condition label of this sample denotes: roughly ten-day PBMC culture with coronavirus spike peptide pools or control peptides (ViraFEST assay). The ViraFEST assay, used in the study, expanded antigen-specific T cells with peptide pools and then identified the expanded clonotypes through TCR sequencing. The convalescent patients' positive SARS-CoV-2 PCR tests fell between March and December 2020, which was before the Alpha, Beta and Delta variants emerged in the United States. About 1.8 million PBMCs per well were cultured in IMDM with approximately 5% human AB serum and approximately 10 IU/ml IL-2, plus 10 ug/ml peptide pools. On days 3 and 7, half of the culture medium was replaced with fresh IL-2-containing medium. After 10 to 11 days of culture, CD4+ T cells were isolated by negative selection using the EasySep CD4+ T cell isolation kit. PBMCs were separated from whole blood using Ficoll-Paque Plus gradient centrifugation and then either used fresh or cryopreserved at -140C. In general, triplicate wells were set up for every culture condition.

General conclusions and limits of the study: The median count of SARS-CoV-2-reactive clonotypes went up from 21 after infection to around 38 after vaccination, although the change was not significant. Among the post-vaccine SARS-CoV-2-reactive clones in convalescent patients, a median 86.3% showed up only after vaccination, which suggests vaccine-specific priming. In convalescent patients, nearly all vaccine-specific clones (304 of 307) were found to be mono-reactive for SARS-CoV-2 spike rather than cross-reactive with common cold coronaviruses. The number of convalescent patients in the study was relatively small, and the study did not examine early timepoints following natural infection.

The clonotype comes from a human donor with COVID-19. Recombination linked TRBV6-2 or TRBV6-3 to TRBJ2-2; a stretch of 14 junction bases matches TRBD2. The sample taken for sequencing was cultured CD4+ T cells from blood. The nucleotide sequence is given as TGTGCCAGCAGTTTTAATCCGGGACTAGCGGGGGCCCACACCGGGGAGCTGTTTTTT. Its protein reads: CASSFNPGLAGAHTGELFF.